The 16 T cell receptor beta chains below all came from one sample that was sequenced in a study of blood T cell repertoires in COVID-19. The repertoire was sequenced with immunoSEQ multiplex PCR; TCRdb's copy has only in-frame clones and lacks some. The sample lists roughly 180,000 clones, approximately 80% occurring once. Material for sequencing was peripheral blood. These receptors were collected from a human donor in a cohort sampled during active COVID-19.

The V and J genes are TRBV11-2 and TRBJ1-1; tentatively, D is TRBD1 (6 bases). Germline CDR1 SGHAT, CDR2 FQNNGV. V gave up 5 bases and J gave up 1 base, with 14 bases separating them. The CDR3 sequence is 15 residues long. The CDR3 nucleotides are TGTGCCAGCAGCCCCGACAGGAGATGGAACACTGAAGCTTTCTTT. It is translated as CASSPDRRWNTEAFF. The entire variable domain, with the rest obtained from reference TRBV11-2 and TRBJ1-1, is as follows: EAGVAQSPRYKIIEKRQSVAFWCNPISGHATLYWYQQILGQGPKLLIQFQNNGVVDDSQLPKDRFSAERLKGVDSTLKIQPAKLEDSAVYLCASSPDRRWNTEAFFGQGTRLTVV.

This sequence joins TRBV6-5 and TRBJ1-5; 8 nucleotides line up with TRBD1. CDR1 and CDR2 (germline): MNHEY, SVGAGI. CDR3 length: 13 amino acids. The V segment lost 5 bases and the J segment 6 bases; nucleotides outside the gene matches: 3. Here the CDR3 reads CASSPTGGQPQHF. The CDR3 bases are TGTGCCAGCAGTCCTACAGGGGGTCAGCCCCAGCATTTT.

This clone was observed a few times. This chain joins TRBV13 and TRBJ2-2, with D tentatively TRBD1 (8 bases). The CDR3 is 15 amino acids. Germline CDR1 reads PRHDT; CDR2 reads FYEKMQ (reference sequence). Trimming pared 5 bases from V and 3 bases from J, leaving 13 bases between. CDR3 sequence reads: CASSGQGGDTGELFF. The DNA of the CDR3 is TGTGCCAGCAGCGGACAGGGAGGGGACACCGGGGAGCTGTTTTTT.

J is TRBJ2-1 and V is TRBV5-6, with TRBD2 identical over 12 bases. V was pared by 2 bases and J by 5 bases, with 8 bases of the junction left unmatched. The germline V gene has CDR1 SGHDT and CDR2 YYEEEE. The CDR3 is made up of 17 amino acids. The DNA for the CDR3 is TGTGCCAGCAGCTTTAAGGGACTAGCGGGTTCTAACAATGAGCAGTTCTTC. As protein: CASSFKGLAGSNNEQFF.

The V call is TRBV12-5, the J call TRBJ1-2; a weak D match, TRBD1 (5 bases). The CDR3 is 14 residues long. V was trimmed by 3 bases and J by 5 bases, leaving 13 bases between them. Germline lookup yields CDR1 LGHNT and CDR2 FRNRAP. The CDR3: CASGLTRGMYGYTF. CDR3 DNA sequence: TGTGCTAGTGGTTTAACCCGGGGGATGTATGGCTACACCTTC.

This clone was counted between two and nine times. The CDR3 spells CASDQLGQSSEAFF. As DNA, the CDR3 is TGTGCCAGCGACCAGTTAGGACAGAGCTCTGAAGCTTTCTTT. The chain couples TRBV2 to TRBJ1-1, with D tentatively TRBD1 (6 bases). Trimming removed 8 bases from V and 6 bases from J, with 19 bases in between. The CDR3 sequence is 14 residues long. CDR1 is SNHLY and CDR2 is FYNNEI in the germline V gene. The whole variable domain, filled in from reference TRBV2 and TRBJ1-1, reads EPEVTQTPSHQVTQMGQEVILRCVPISNHLYFYWYRQILGQKVEFLVSFYNNEISEKSEIFDDQFSVERPDGSNFTLKIRSTKLEDSAMYFCASDQLGQSSEAFFGQGTRLTVV.

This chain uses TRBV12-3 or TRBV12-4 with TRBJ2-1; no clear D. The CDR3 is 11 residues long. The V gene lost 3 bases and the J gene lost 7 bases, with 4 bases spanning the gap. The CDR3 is CASSFINEQFF. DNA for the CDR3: TGTGCCAGCAGTTTTATAAATGAGCAGTTCTTC.

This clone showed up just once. The CDR3 bases are TGCGCCAGCAGCCAAGATATGTTCGAGGGAGCATACGAGCAGTACTTC. Translation: CASSQDMFEGAYEQYF. V is TRBV4-1 and J is TRBJ2-7; the D gene is possibly TRBD2 (5 bases). Germline V gene data show CDR1 as MGHRA and CDR2 as YSYEKL. Deletions cut 0 bases from V and 4 bases from J, with 16 bases between. The CDR3 length is 16 residues.

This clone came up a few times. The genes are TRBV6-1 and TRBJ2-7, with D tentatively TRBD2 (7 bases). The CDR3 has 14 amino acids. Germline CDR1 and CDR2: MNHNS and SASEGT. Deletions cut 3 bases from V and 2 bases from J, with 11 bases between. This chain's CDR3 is CASSEGRGPYEQYF. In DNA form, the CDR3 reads TGTGCCAGCAGTGAGGGGCGGGGGCCCTACGAGCAGTACTTC.

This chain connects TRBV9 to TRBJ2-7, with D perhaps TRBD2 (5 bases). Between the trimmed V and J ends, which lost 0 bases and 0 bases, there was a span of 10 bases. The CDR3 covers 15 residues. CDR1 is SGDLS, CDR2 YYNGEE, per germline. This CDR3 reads CASSVAGSNSYEQYF. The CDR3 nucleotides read TGTGCCAGCAGCGTAGCGGGGTCAAACTCCTACGAGCAGTACTTC.

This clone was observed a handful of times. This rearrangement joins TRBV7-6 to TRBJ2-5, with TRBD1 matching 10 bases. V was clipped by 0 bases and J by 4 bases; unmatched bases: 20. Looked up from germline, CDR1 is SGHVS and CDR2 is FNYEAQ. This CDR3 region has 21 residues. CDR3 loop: CASSLAPLPLWTGGSGETQYF. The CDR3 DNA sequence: TGTGCCAGCAGCTTAGCGCCTCTCCCACTTTGGACAGGGGGTAGCGGAGAGACCCAGTACTTC.

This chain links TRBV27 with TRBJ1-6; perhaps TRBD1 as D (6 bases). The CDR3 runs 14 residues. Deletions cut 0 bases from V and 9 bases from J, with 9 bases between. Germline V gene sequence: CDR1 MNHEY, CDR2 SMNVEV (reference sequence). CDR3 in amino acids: CASSLSAGASPLHF. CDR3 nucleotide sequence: TGTGCCAGCAGTTTATCTGCAGGGGCTTCACCCCTCCACTTT.

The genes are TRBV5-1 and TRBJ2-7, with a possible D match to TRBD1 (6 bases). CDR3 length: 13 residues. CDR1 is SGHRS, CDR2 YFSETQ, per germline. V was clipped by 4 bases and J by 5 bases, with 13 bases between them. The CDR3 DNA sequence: TGCGCCAGCAGCAGTCGACAGGCCCACGAGCAGTACTTC. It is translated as CASSSRQAHEQYF.

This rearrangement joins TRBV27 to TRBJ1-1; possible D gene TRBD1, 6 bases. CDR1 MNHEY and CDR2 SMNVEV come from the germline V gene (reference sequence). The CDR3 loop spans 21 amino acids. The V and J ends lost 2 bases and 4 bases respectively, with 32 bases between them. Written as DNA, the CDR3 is TGTGCCAGCAGTTTAAAGGTTAGGGAGGGGAGCGCGGGCCTCAGGGGCACTGAAGCTTTCTTT. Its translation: CASSLKVREGSAGLRGTEAFF.

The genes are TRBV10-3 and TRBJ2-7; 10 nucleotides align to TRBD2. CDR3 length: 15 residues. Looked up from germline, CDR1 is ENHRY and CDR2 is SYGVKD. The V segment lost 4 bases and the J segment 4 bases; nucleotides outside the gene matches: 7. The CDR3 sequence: CAISVVTSGVYEQYF. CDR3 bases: TGTGCCATCAGTGTGGTCACTAGCGGGGTTTACGAGCAGTACTTC.

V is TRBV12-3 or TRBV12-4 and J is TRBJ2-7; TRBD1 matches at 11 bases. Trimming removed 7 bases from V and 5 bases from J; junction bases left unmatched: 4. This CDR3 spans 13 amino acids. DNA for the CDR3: TGTGCCAGCAAAGGACAGGGGGCCCACGAGCAGTACTTC. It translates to CASKGQGAHEQYF.